These 25 T cell receptor beta chains share one sample of origin, sequenced in a study of blood T cell repertoires in COVID-19. The assay was immunoSEQ multiplex PCR, and TCRdb's table has in-frame clones only and misses some. The table includes more than 200,000 clones, about four fifths detected once. Sequenced input: peripheral blood. The receptor set was obtained from a woman between 45 and 60 years old with acute or convalescent COVID-19.

CDR3 bases: TGTGCCAGCAGCCAAGCGCAGGTAGCGGGAGACCAAGAGACCCAGTACTTC. Its translation is CASSQAQVAGDQETQYF. The chain uses TRBV3-1 (or the pseudogene TRBV3-2) and TRBJ2-5, with 9 positions matching TRBD2. The CDR3 runs 17 residues. CDR1 is LGHDT and CDR2 is YNNKEL in the germline V gene (reference sequence). With 1 base clipped from V and 0 bases from J, the junction kept 6 bases outside the gene matches.

The rearrangement uses TRBV10-2 and TRBJ2-1; possibly TRBD1 for D (6 bases). The CDR3 has 12 residues. CDR1 and CDR2 (germline): WSHSY, SAAADI. The V gene lost 3 bases and the J gene lost 8 bases, with 8 bases spanning the gap. The DNA for the CDR3 is TGCGCCAGCAGTGACCCAGGGGATGAGCAGTTCTTC. Its protein product is CASSDPGDEQFF.

The chain recombines TRBV6-2 or TRBV6-3 with TRBJ1-1; 9 bases map to TRBD1. The CDR3 is 15 residues long. V lost 3 bases and J lost 5; bases outside the gene matches: 7. The germline gives CDR1 MNHEY, CDR2 SVGEGT. Here the CDR3 DNA reads TGTGCCAGCAGTTATTCTCCGGGACAGGGAACTGAAGCTTTCTTT. Translation gives CASSYSPGQGTEAFF.

This clone was observed once. V is TRBV19 and J is TRBJ2-1; 9 bases fit TRBD2. CDR3 length: 17 amino acids. V lost 3 bases to trimming and J lost 8 bases; unmatched junction nucleotides: 14. CDR1 and CDR2 from the germline V gene are LNHDA and SQIVND (reference sequence). The CDR3 here is CASSILPGLAIIDEQFF. In nucleotides, the CDR3 is TGTGCCAGTAGTATTCTCCCGGGACTAGCAATAATCGATGAGCAGTTCTTC.

This clone appeared once. V usage is TRBV28 and J usage is TRBJ1-3; no firm D call. V gave up 5 bases and J gave up 0 bases, with 11 bases separating them. CDR1 is MDHEN, CDR2 SYDVKM, per germline. The CDR3 covers 15 residues. This CDR3 is CASSPPGGSGNTIYF. The CDR3 DNA is TGTGCCAGCAGTCCCCCGGGAGGCTCTGGAAACACCATATATTTT.

V usage is TRBV29-1 and J usage is TRBJ2-2, with 12 bases identical to TRBD2. CDR3 size: 17 residues. V was pared by 4 bases and J by 0 bases, with 6 bases of the junction left unmatched. CDR1 is SQVTM, CDR2 ANQGSEA, per germline. CDR3 DNA sequence: TGCAGCGTTGGGACGAGACTAGCGGGAGCGAACACCGGGGAGCTGTTTTTT. Translation: CSVGTRLAGANTGELFF.

The chain employs TRBV10-3 and TRBJ1-2; tentative D call: TRBD1 (5 bases). The germline gives CDR1 ENHRY, CDR2 SYGVKD. Between the trimmed V and J ends, which lost 3 bases and 8 bases, there was a span of 13 bases. The CDR3 extends over 13 amino acids. CDR3 region: CAISDGGGEGYTF. CDR3 nucleotides: TGTGCCATCAGTGACGGGGGGGGAGAGGGCTACACCTTC.

The V and J genes are TRBV11-2 and TRBJ2-7, with D perhaps TRBD2 (6 bases). Per germline, CDR1 SGHAT and CDR2 FQNNGV. This CDR3 has 14 residues. V was clipped by 0 bases and J by 3 bases, with 9 bases between them. CDR3 nucleotide sequence: TGTGCCAGCAGCTTAGAGAGGGACTTCTACGAGCAGTACTTC. Amino acid sequence: CASSLERDFYEQYF.

The gene calls are TRBV28 and TRBJ2-7, with 12 bases lining up with TRBD2. The CDR3 runs 17 residues. Germline V gene lookup returns CDR1 MDHEN and CDR2 SYDVKM. The V gene end was trimmed by 5 bases and the J gene end by 0 bases; junction bases not matched to a gene: 8. The CDR3 loop is CASSGASGRESSYEQYF. For the CDR3, the DNA is TGTGCCAGCAGTGGGGCTAGCGGGAGGGAGAGCTCCTACGAGCAGTACTTC. Full variable domain (outside the CDR3, taken from reference TRBV28 and TRBJ2-7): DVKVTQSSRYLVKRTGEKVFLECVQDMDHENMFWYRQDPGLGLRLIYFSYDVKMKEKGDIPEGYSVSREKKERFSLILESASTNQTSMYLCASSGASGRESSYEQYFGPGTRLTVT.

The chain is built from TRBV5-1 and TRBJ2-6, with D tentatively TRBD1 (6 bases). CDR1 is SGHRS and CDR2 is YFSETQ in the germline V gene. The CDR3 extends over 17 amino acids. The V end was cut by 3 bases, the J end by 0 bases, with 13 bases between. CDR3 amino acids: CASSWGTQSSGANVLTF. CDR3 sequence (DNA): TGCGCCAGCAGCTGGGGGACACAGAGCTCTGGGGCCAACGTCCTGACTTTC.

The chain couples TRBV11-2 to TRBJ2-7, with D tentatively TRBD1 (6 bases). CDR3 size: 13 residues. The V gene lost 5 bases and the J gene lost 7 bases, with 15 bases spanning the gap. Germline V gives CDR1 SGHAT, CDR2 FQNNGV. DNA for the CDR3: TGTGCCAGCAGCCGGGACACCCTTAGGGAGCAGTACTTC. Translated: CASSRDTLREQYF.

The chain is built from TRBV5-1 and TRBJ1-5, with a possible D match to TRBD1 (5 bases). The germline CDR1 and CDR2 sequences are SGHRS and YFSETQ. The germline V and J ends were trimmed by 4 bases and 8 bases, with 16 bases remaining between them. There are 14 residues in the CDR3. This CDR3 is CASSVDRGVEPQHF. For the CDR3, the DNA is TGCGCCAGCAGCGTAGACAGAGGTGTGGAGCCCCAGCATTTT.

The chain employs TRBV4-2 and TRBJ1-2; D is possibly TRBD1 (5 bases). The length of the CDR3 is 14 residues. From germline, CDR1 is LGHNA and CDR2 YNFKEQ. With 3 bases removed from V and 8 bases from J, the gap between germline ends came to 16 bases. The CDR3 here is CASSQPNGGDGYTF. DNA of the CDR3: TGTGCCAGCAGCCAGCCGAATGGAGGGGACGGCTACACCTTC.

A remark on this clone: Different DNA sequences within this sample yield the same CDR3. V is TRBV5-4 and J is TRBJ2-3, with 10 nucleotides matching TRBD2. This CDR3 is built from 16 residues. The V and J ends lost 5 bases and 2 bases, in that order; junction bases with no gene match: 8. CDR1 is SGHNT and CDR2 is YYREEE in the germline V gene (reference sequence). The CDR3 DNA follows: TGTGCCAGCAGATTCGGACTAGCGGACTACACAGATACGCAGTATTTT. It codes for CASRFGLADYTDTQYF.

This chain connects TRBV4-1 to TRBJ2-7; perhaps TRBD2 as D (6 bases). Germline loops: CDR1 MGHRA, CDR2 YSYEKL. The CDR3 totals 16 residues. V lost 0 bases and J 1 base, leaving 13 bases between the germline ends. The CDR3 DNA follows: TGCGCCAGCAGCCAAGATCCTCCTAGCGCATCCTACGAGCAGTACTTC. Amino acids: CASSQDPPSASYEQYF.

The gene calls are TRBV5-1 and TRBJ1-1; D may be TRBD1 (6 bases). Germline CDR1 SGHRS, CDR2 YFSETQ. The CDR3 runs 14 residues. The germline V and J ends were trimmed by 4 bases and 1 base, with 11 bases remaining between them. The CDR3 here is CASSVQGWNTEAFF. Written as DNA, the CDR3 is TGCGCCAGCAGCGTACAGGGTTGGAACACTGAAGCTTTCTTT.

V and J are TRBV10-3 and TRBJ1-6, with D perhaps TRBD1 (5 bases). The CDR3 sequence is 13 residues long. Germline-derived CDR1 and CDR2 are ENHRY and SYGVKD. V dropped 3 bases and J dropped 6 bases, with 6 bases sitting between them. CDR3: CAISDQGNSPLHF. The CDR3, as DNA: TGTGCCATCAGTGACCAGGGTAATTCACCCCTCCACTTT.

This clone was observed a single time. The chain links TRBV19 to TRBJ1-1, with 7 bases that match TRBD1. The germline V gene has CDR1 LNHDA and CDR2 SQIVND (reference sequence). This CDR3 has 13 residues. J gave up 6 bases and V 7 bases, and 8 bases lay outside the gene matches. CDR3: CASKGRQGAEAFF. As DNA, the CDR3 is TGTGCCAGTAAGGGACGACAGGGCGCTGAAGCTTTCTTT. Full variable domain (remainder filled in from reference TRBV19 and TRBJ1-1): DGGITQSPKYLFRKEGQNVTLSCEQNLNHDAMYWYRQDPGQGLRLIYYSQIVNDFQKGDIAEGYSVSREKKESFPLTVTSAQKNPTAFYLCASKGRQGAEAFFGQGTRLTVV.

The gene calls are TRBV19 and TRBJ2-1; 9 bases fit TRBD1. The CDR3 has 14 amino acids. J was trimmed by 5 bases and V by 4 bases; bases with no gene match: 3. The germline V gene encodes CDR1 LNHDA and CDR2 SQIVND (reference sequence). DNA for the CDR3: TGTGCCAGTAGTAGGGACAGGGTCGACAATGAGCAGTTCTTC. Its protein product is CASSRDRVDNEQFF.

The chain employs TRBV30 and TRBJ1-2; D is unresolved. Germline loops: CDR1 GTSNPN, CDR2 SVGIG (reference sequence). V gave up 2 bases and J gave up 4 bases, with 20 bases separating them. The CDR3 totals 16 residues. The CDR3 DNA is TGTGCCTGGAGTACCCCCGATTCGAGGCCTACCTATGGCTACACCTTC. Its protein is CAWSTPDSRPTYGYTF.

CDR3 coding DNA: TGTGCCAGCGCGTCAGGGGCCACAGATACGCAGTATTTT. Encoded protein: CASASGATDTQYF. The chain joins TRBV2 to TRBJ2-3, with D possibly being TRBD1 (6 bases). V was cut by 8 bases and J by 2 bases, with 11 bases left in between. CDR1 and CDR2 from the germline V gene are SNHLY and FYNNEI. This CDR3 comprises 13 residues.

The V and J genes are TRBV28 and TRBJ1-5, with a weak D call TRBD1 (6 bases). Germline loops: CDR1 MDHEN, CDR2 SYDVKM. V lost 7 bases and J 4 bases, leaving 11 bases between the germline ends. The CDR3 length is 13 residues. DNA for the CDR3: TGTGCCAGCATGGGGGGGCGAAATCAGCCCCAGCATTTT. This codes for CASMGGRNQPQHF.

V and J are TRBV21-1 and TRBJ2-7; TRBD2, as called in the table, went unchecked against the DNA. TRBV21-1 represents a pseudogene. The CDR3 spans 16 residues. As DNA, the CDR3 is TGTGCCAGCAGCCCAAAGCGAACTAGAAATATATACGAGCAGTACTTC. Its translation: CASSPKRTRNIYEQYF.

The rearrangement uses TRBV24-1 and TRBJ2-3; TRBD2 aligns across 15 bases. Germline loops: CDR1 KGHDR, CDR2 SFDVKD. The CDR3 loop spans 16 amino acids. Trimming took 4 bases from V and 9 from J; bases not matched to a gene: 7. CDR3 DNA: TGTGCCACCAGTGACCCGGGACTAGCGGGAGGCGGCACGCAGTATTTT. Its protein product is CATSDPGLAGGGTQYF.

The rearrangement uses TRBV19 and TRBJ1-1; TRBD1 matches 10 bases. Germline loops: CDR1 LNHDA, CDR2 SQIVND (reference sequence). The CDR3 is 15 residues long. V lost 5 bases and J lost 4; bases outside the gene matches: 7. The CDR3 region has the DNA TGTGCCAGTAGTTTGGGCCGACAGGGGGCCACTGAAGCTTTCTTT. Encoded protein: CASSLGRQGATEAFF.